This T cell receptor beta chain stems from a study of memory CD4+ T cells and cytomegalovirus serostatus. At the level of the study: This sample comes from healthy Belgian adults, eight or nine CMV seropositive, about 25 seronegative.

Single viable CD3+CD4+CD8-CD45RO+ cells were sorted as the memory CD4+ T cells. CDR1 and CDR2 (germline): SGHTS, YDEGEE. This CDR3 contains 15 residues. V lost 0 bases to trimming and J lost 9 bases, with 19 bases between them. Libraries were prepared by immunoSEQ multiplex PCR; TCRdb keeps only in-frame clonotypes and omits some of them. The top ten hold about 1% of the sample, which has over 50,000 clones, approximately 85% seen once. This receptor was obtained from an adult in good health and CMV-seronegative. This rearrangement joins TRBV5-8 to TRBJ2-7; D remains unclear. The sample taken for sequencing was memory CD4+ T cells from blood. The CDR3, as DNA: TGTGCCAGCAGCTTGGGTGATCTGGATTCGTCGATGCAGTACTTC. Encoded protein: CASSLGDLDSSMQYF.